These 27 T cell receptor beta chains share one sample of origin, sequenced in a study of T cell responses to AZD1222 COVID-19 vaccine. Here immunoSEQ multiplex PCR was the method, and the copy in TCRdb shows in-frame clones only, minus some. The table includes about 160,000 clones, 92% detected once. The specimen was peripheral blood, collected on day 0 of MenACWY control vaccination. The source of these receptors is an adult in good health.

The chain employs TRBV5-1 and TRBJ1-6, with 7 bases identical to TRBD1. Germline assignment: CDR1 SGHRS and CDR2 YFSETQ. This CDR3 contains 16 residues. The trim removed 3 bases at V and 10 bases at J, leaving 13 bases unmatched. In nucleotides, the CDR3 is TGCGCCAGCAGCTCTTCTCTCGACAGGGCGGAGTCACCCCTCCACTTT. It translates to CASSSSLDRAESPLHF.

This chain uses TRBV28 with TRBJ1-3; no clear D gene. From germline, CDR1 is MDHEN and CDR2 SYDVKM. This CDR3 region has 14 residues. Trimming took off 6 bases at V and 1 base at J, with 10 bases between the two ends. In nucleotides, the CDR3 is TGTGCCAGCAGCTCCCCTTCATCTGGAAACACCATATATTTT. This gives the protein CASSSPSSGNTIYF.

V is TRBV2 and J is TRBJ2-3; 7 bases fit TRBD1. Germline V CDR1 and CDR2: SNHLY, FYNNEI. This CDR3 comprises 14 residues. V lost 6 bases to trimming and J lost 1 base; unmatched junction nucleotides: 4. CDR3 sequence reads: CASSYDRGTDTQYF. As DNA, the CDR3 is TGTGCCAGCAGCTACGACAGGGGCACAGATACGCAGTATTTT.

This chain joins TRBV19 and TRBJ2-2, with 7 nucleotides matching TRBD2. The V gene's germline CDR1 is LNHDA and CDR2 SQIVND (reference sequence). The V and J ends lost 4 bases and 4 bases, in that order; junction bases with no gene match: 9. The CDR3 has 16 amino acids. The CDR3 is CASSKVLAAFTGELFF. DNA of the CDR3: TGTGCCAGTAGTAAGGTCCTAGCGGCCTTCACCGGGGAGCTGTTTTTT.

The chain recombines TRBV3-1 (or the pseudogene TRBV3-2) with TRBJ1-5; tentative D call: TRBD1 (6 bases). Germline V CDR1 and CDR2: LGHDT, YNNKEL (reference sequence). V gave up 5 bases and J gave up 2 bases, with 13 bases separating them. The CDR3 contains 15 residues. CDR3 DNA: TGTGCCAGCAGCAACAATCACAGGGGCAATCAGCCCCAGCATTTT. Protein product: CASSNNHRGNQPQHF.

The V and J genes are TRBV7-3 and TRBJ1-1, with 8 bases lining up with TRBD1. The CDR3 runs to 14 residues. The V and J ends lost 5 bases and 4 bases, in that order; junction bases with no gene match: 6. Looked up from germline, CDR1 is SGHTA and CDR2 is FQGTGA. CDR3 DNA: TGTGCCAGCAGCCTCGACAGGGGAGCCACTGAAGCTTTCTTT. This codes for CASSLDRGATEAFF.

V gene TRBV7-9 combines with J gene TRBJ2-2; 12 bases are shared with TRBD1. The ends lost 5 bases at V and 5 bases at J; junction bases unmatched: 3. Germline assignment: CDR1 SEHNR and CDR2 FQNEAQ (reference sequence). This CDR3 contains 15 residues. The CDR3 loop is CASSPGQGATGELFF. The CDR3 nucleotides read TGTGCCAGCAGCCCGGGACAGGGGGCAACCGGGGAGCTGTTTTTT.

This clone is a singleton in its sample. The V gene is TRBV25-1, the J gene TRBJ1-2; tentatively, D is TRBD1 (6 bases). Germline V CDR1 and CDR2: MGHDK, SYGVNS. This CDR3 is 13 amino acids long. Trimming took 4 bases from V and 6 from J, leaving 12 bases between them. The CDR3 nucleotides read TGTGCCAGCAGTGCGGGGGGGGCCCATGGCTACACCTTC. Its protein product is CASSAGGAHGYTF.

This rearrangement joins TRBV30 to TRBJ1-2, with 7 nucleotides matching TRBD1. V lost 3 bases, J lost 8 bases, and 6 bases stayed unmatched. Per germline, CDR1 GTSNPN and CDR2 SVGIG (reference sequence). The CDR3 is 12 residues long. For the CDR3, the DNA is TGTGCCTGGAGCGAGGACAGGAGCGGCTACACCTTC. This translates into CAWSEDRSGYTF.

This clone was observed a single time. This chain connects TRBV5-8 to TRBJ2-7; D remains unclear. The V end lost 2 bases, the J end lost 4 bases, and 10 bases lay between the germline ends. The CDR3 loop spans 13 amino acids. Germline V lookup: CDR1 SGHTS, CDR2 YDEGEE. The CDR3 sequence: CASSLESAYEQYF. For the CDR3, the DNA is TGTGCCAGCAGCTTAGAAAGCGCGTACGAGCAGTACTTC.

This sequence joins TRBV7-9 and TRBJ1-1; D remains unclear. V was shortened by 5 bases and J by 1 base, with 11 bases between the two germline ends. CDR1 is SEHNR, CDR2 FQNEAQ, per germline (reference sequence). This CDR3 has 14 residues. CDR3: CASSLGPQNTEAFF. In DNA, the CDR3 is TGTGCCAGCAGCCTGGGTCCTCAGAACACTGAAGCTTTCTTT.

The chain carries TRBV19 and TRBJ1-2, with a possible D match to TRBD1 (5 bases). Germline-derived CDR1 and CDR2 are LNHDA and SQIVND (reference sequence). Trimming shortened V by 5 bases and J by 8 bases, and 15 bases separated the two germline ends. CDR3 length: 13 residues. CDR3 bases: TGTGCCAGTAGTCCCTTGGGGCAGGCGGGCTACACCTTC. Protein: CASSPLGQAGYTF.

The chain links TRBV4-1 to TRBJ1-2; D gene uncertain. Trimming removed 0 bases at V and 6 bases at J, with 11 bases between. Germline V lookup: CDR1 MGHRA, CDR2 YSYEKL. The CDR3 is 14 residues long. The DNA for the CDR3 is TGCGCCAGCAGCCAAGATACCCCGACGGATGGCTACACCTTC. This translates into CASSQDTPTDGYTF.

The chain is built from TRBV28 and TRBJ2-3; D is perhaps TRBD2 (6 bases). Trimming pared 6 bases from V and 4 bases from J, leaving 11 bases between. This CDR3 spans 13 amino acids. Germline loops: CDR1 MDHEN, CDR2 SYDVKM. This CDR3 reads CASREGRPDTQYF. CDR3 nucleotides: TGTGCCAGCAGGGAGGGGAGGCCAGATACGCAGTATTTT.

The chain has TRBV7-9 and TRBJ2-5, with D tentatively TRBD1 (6 bases). Germline V gene data show CDR1 as SEHNR and CDR2 as FQNEAQ (reference sequence). This CDR3 comprises 13 residues. V dropped 5 bases and J dropped 3 bases, with 10 bases sitting between them. The CDR3 protein is CASSTDRKETQYF. CDR3 DNA: TGTGCCAGCAGCACAGACAGGAAAGAGACCCAGTACTTC.

The chain is built from TRBV28 and TRBJ1-4; perhaps TRBD1 as D (6 bases). Per the germline V gene, CDR1 is MDHEN and CDR2 is SYDVKM. V lost 4 bases to trimming and J lost 8 bases, with 14 bases between them. The CDR3 is made up of 14 amino acids. CDR3 protein: CASSYDRSGEKLFF. DNA for the CDR3: TGTGCCAGCAGTTACGACAGGTCTGGCGAAAAACTGTTTTTT.

This rearrangement joins TRBV28 to TRBJ2-1, with D uncertain. Germline V CDR1 and CDR2: MDHEN, SYDVKM. The CDR3 is 14 amino acids. Trimming removed 9 bases at V and 0 bases at J, with 12 bases between. The CDR3 is CASEDLSSYNEQFF. Here the CDR3 DNA reads TGTGCCAGTGAGGACCTAAGCTCCTACAATGAGCAGTTCTTC.

The chain uses TRBV6-1 and TRBJ1-1; possible D gene TRBD1, 6 bases. This CDR3 spans 13 amino acids. Trimming took off 3 bases at V and 6 bases at J, with 11 bases between the two ends. From germline, CDR1 is MNHNS and CDR2 SASEGT. The CDR3 here is CASSEGGLAEAFF. The CDR3 nucleotides are TGTGCCAGCAGTGAGGGGGGCCTGGCTGAAGCTTTCTTT.

A single count supports this clone. This sequence joins TRBV18 and TRBJ2-1, with a possible D match to TRBD2 (6 bases). Germline CDR1 is KGHSH and CDR2 is LQKENI. With 6 bases removed from V and 0 bases from J, the gap between germline ends came to 12 bases. There are 15 residues in the CDR3. The CDR3 loop reads CASSFLAISYNEQFF. The DNA for the CDR3 is TGTGCCAGCTCTTTCCTAGCGATCTCCTACAATGAGCAGTTCTTC. The variable domain in full, with the rest retrieved from reference TRBV18 and TRBJ2-1, is NAGVMQNPRHLVRRRGQEARLRCSPMKGHSHVYWYRQLPEEGLKFMVYLQKENIIDESGMPKERFSAEFPKEGPSILRIQQVVRGDSAAYFCASSFLAISYNEQFFGPGTRLTVL.

CDR3 in DNA: TGTGCCAGCAGCTTATGGGGTGGGGCCTCCGGAAACACCATATATTTT. It is translated as CASSLWGGASGNTIYF. J is TRBJ1-3 and V is TRBV5-8; a possible D gene is TRBD1 (5 bases). The CDR3 has 16 residues. Trimming stripped 2 bases from V and 4 bases from J, with 16 bases between. The germline V gene encodes CDR1 SGHTS and CDR2 YDEGEE.

This chain links TRBV5-8 with TRBJ1-4, with 8 bases lining up with TRBD1. The germline V gene encodes CDR1 SGHTS and CDR2 YDEGEE. The CDR3 length is 14 residues. The J segment lost 4 bases and the V segment lost 4 bases, leaving 3 bases of the junction unmatched. CDR3 nucleotides: TGTGCCAGCAGCCCGACAGGGGTTAATGAAAAACTGTTTTTT. It codes for CASSPTGVNEKLFF.

Here the CDR3 DNA reads TGTGCCAGTAGTATAGATGGCGGCACTGAAGCTTTCTTT. Translating gives CASSIDGGTEAFF. This chain uses TRBV19 with TRBJ1-1; no clear D. Trimming pared 0 bases from V and 4 bases from J, leaving 6 bases between. CDR3 length: 13 amino acids. Per germline, CDR1 LNHDA and CDR2 SQIVND (reference sequence).

The CDR3 region is CASRLIQGSETQYF. The CDR3, as DNA: TGTGCCAGCAGGTTGATACAGGGGTCAGAGACCCAGTACTTC. The J gene is TRBJ2-5, the V gene TRBV11-2; 7 bases agree with TRBD1. Germline lookup yields CDR1 SGHAT and CDR2 FQNNGV. Trimming took 6 bases from V and 4 from J; bases not matched to a gene: 8. The CDR3 runs to 14 residues. Using reference TRBV11-2 and TRBJ2-5 for the parts outside the CDR3, the full variable domain is EAGVAQSPRYKIIEKRQSVAFWCNPISGHATLYWYQQILGQGPKLLIQFQNNGVVDDSQLPKDRFSAERLKGVDSTLKIQPAKLEDSAVYLCASRLIQGSETQYFGPGTRLLVL.

The chain links TRBV29-1 to TRBJ2-1, with 7 bases identical to TRBD1. The junction had 11 bases not matched to a gene; V was cut back by 6 bases and J by 6 bases. The CDR3 sequence is 14 residues long. CDR1 is SQVTM and CDR2 is ANQGSEA in the germline V gene. In nucleotides, the CDR3 is TGCAGCGTCGCTGACAGGGTCTCCGGCAATGAGCAGTTCTTC. Its translation: CSVADRVSGNEQFF.

The gene calls are TRBV10-3 and TRBJ1-3; D gene uncertain. V shed 8 bases and J shed 0 bases, with 8 bases lying between them. Germline assignment: CDR1 ENHRY and CDR2 SYGVKD. The CDR3 totals 13 residues. The CDR3 sequence: CAIASRSGNTIYF. In nucleotides, the CDR3 is TGTGCCATCGCGAGTCGCTCTGGAAACACCATATATTTT.

The chain links TRBV7-3 to TRBJ1-2; D remains ambiguous. The CDR3 spans 13 residues. Trimming removed 3 bases at V and 8 bases at J, with 13 bases between. CDR1 SGHTA and CDR2 FQGTGA come from the germline V gene. Here the CDR3 DNA reads TGTGCCAGCAGCTTGGTAGGCCGGGTAGGCTACACCTTC. Encoded protein: CASSLVGRVGYTF.

The gene calls are TRBV3-1 (or the pseudogene TRBV3-2) and TRBJ2-1; 8 bases line up with TRBD2. CDR3 length: 15 amino acids. The V segment lost 7 bases and the J segment 0 bases; nucleotides outside the gene matches: 5. Looked up from germline, CDR1 is LGHDT and CDR2 is YNNKEL (reference sequence). The CDR3 reads CASTLAGLSYNEQFF. The CDR3 DNA is TGTGCCAGCACCCTAGCGGGCCTCTCCTACAATGAGCAGTTCTTC.